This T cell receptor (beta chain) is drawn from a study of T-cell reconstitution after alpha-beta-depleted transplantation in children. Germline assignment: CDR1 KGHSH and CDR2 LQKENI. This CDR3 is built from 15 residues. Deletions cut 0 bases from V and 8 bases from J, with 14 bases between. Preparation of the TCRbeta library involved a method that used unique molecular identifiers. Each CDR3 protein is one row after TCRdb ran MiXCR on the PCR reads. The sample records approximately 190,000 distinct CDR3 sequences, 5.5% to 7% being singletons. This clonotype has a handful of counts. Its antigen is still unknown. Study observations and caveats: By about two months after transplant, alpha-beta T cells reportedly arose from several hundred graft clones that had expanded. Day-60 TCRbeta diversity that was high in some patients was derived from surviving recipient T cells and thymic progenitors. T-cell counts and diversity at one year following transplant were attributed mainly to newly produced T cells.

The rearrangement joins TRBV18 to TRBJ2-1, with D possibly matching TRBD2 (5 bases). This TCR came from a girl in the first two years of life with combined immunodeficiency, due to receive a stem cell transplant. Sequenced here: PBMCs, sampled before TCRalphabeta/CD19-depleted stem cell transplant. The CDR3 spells CASSPPWASWDEQFF. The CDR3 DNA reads TGTGCCAGCTCACCACCGTGGGCTAGCTGGGATGAGCAGTTCTTC.